This TCR beta chain appears in the sequencing data of a study of CD8+ T cells in alopecia areata. The germline gives CDR1 SGDLS, CDR2 YYNGEE. The CDR3 loop spans 14 amino acids. The V end was cut by 0 bases, the J end by 6 bases, with 12 bases between. RNA was isolated and reverse transcribed to cDNA, the sequencing template. Assay used: immunoSEQ multiplex PCR; TCRdb lists only in-frame clones, some missing. This table holds roughly 250,000 clones, under 70% found once. This receptor was taken from a human donor with alopecia areata. The rearrangement links TRBV9 to TRBJ2-5, with D perhaps TRBD1 or TRBD2 (6 bases each). Material: CD4+ T cells sorted from blood, obtained at week 0. The CDR3 spells CASSVGGGGKTQYF. The CDR3, as DNA: TGTGCCAGCAGCGTAGGAGGAGGGGGAAAGACCCAGTACTTC.